The clone carrying this T cell receptor beta chain was observed at least ten times. Its antigen remains unidentified. Arm-PCR of CDR3 regions with iRepertoire HTBI primers generated TCR beta libraries. A single record per CDR3 protein comes from TCRdb applying MiXCR to the multiplex PCR reads. The profile shows about half a million distinct CDR3 sequences, more than 10% of them singletons. CDR1 is SGHTA, CDR2 FQGTGA, per germline. The CDR3 is 14 amino acids. V lost 4 bases to trimming and J lost 4 bases, with 12 bases between them. This entry comes from a study of regulatory T cells in long-lasting Graves disease. Study results and limitations: With a small sample size, accuracy may have been reduced.

Time point: newly diagnosed GD, antithyroid drugs for less than 3 months. PBMC-derived RNA was used for the TCR library. American Thyroid Association guidelines served as the basis for diagnosing Graves' disease. This sample was also put to use in a study of T cells in Graves' hyperthyroidism and ophthalmopathy. From that study: Patients counted as stable if ophthalmopathy did not develop within 18 months. RT-PCR in the first round (using the HTBI primer set) targeted the TCR CDR3.

The sequence was obtained from a woman younger than 45 with Graves disease. The material sequenced was peripheral blood mononuclear cells (PBMCs), taken at new diagnosis, from a patient treated with antithyroid drugs. The V and J genes are TRBV7-3 and TRBJ2-3, with D perhaps TRBD1 or TRBD2 (5 bases each). As DNA, the CDR3 is TGTGCCAGCAGCTACGAGGGGACCGCAGATACGCAGTATTTT. This translates into CASSYEGTADTQYF.